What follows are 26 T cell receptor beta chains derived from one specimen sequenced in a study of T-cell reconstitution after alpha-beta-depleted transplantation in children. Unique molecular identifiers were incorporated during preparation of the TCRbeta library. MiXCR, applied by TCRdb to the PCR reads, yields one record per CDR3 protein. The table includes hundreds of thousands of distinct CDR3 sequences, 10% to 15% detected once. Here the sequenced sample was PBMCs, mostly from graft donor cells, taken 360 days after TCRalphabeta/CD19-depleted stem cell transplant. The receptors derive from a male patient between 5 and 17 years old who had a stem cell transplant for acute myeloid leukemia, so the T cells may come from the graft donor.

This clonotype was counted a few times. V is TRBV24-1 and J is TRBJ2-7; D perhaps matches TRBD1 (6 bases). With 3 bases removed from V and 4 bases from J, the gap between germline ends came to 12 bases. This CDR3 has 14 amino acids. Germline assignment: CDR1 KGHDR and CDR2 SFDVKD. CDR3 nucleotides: TGTGCCACCAGTGATGGACAGTATAAGTACGAGCAGTACTTC. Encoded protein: CATSDGQYKYEQYF.

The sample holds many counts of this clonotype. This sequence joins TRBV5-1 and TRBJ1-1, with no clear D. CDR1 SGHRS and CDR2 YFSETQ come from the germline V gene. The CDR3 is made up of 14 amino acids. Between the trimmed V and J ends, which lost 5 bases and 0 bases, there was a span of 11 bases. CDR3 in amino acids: CASSLGWLNTEAFF. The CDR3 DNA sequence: TGCGCCAGCAGTCTAGGGTGGTTGAACACTGAAGCTTTCTTT.

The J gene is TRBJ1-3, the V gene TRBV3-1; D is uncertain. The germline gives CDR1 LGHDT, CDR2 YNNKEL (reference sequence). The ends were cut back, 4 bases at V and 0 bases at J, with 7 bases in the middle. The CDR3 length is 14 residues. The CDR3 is CASSLLDSGNTIYF. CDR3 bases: TGTGCCAGCAGCCTCCTCGACTCTGGAAACACCATATATTTT.

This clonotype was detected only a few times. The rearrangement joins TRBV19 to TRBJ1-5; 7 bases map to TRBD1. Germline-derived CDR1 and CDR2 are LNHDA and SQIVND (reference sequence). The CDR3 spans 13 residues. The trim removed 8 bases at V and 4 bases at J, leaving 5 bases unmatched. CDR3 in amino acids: CASGGTVNQPQHF. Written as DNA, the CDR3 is TGTGCCAGTGGAGGGACAGTGAATCAGCCCCAGCATTTT.

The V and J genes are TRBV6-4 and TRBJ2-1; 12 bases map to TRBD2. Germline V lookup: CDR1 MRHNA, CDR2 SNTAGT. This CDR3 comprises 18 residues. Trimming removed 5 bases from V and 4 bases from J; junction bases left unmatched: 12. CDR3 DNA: TGTGCCAGCAGTCCCTTACACGGGACTAGCGGGCCATACAATGAGCAGTTCTTC. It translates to CASSPLHGTSGPYNEQFF.

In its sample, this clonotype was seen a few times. The CDR3 loop reads CASSVQAGNTDTQYF. DNA of the CDR3: TGTGCCAGCAGCGTCCAAGCGGGGAACACAGATACGCAGTATTTT. The chain employs TRBV9 and TRBJ2-3, with 7 bases identical to TRBD2. Germline-derived CDR1 and CDR2 are SGDLS and YYNGEE. V was clipped by 2 bases and J by 2 bases; unmatched bases: 5. The CDR3 loop spans 15 amino acids.

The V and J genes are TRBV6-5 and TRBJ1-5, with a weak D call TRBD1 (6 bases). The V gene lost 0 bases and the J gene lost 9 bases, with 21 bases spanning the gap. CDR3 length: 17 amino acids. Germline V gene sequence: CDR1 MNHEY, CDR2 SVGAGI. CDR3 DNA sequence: TGTGCCAGCAGTTACTCGTCTAACCGGGGGCCCTCGGGGCCCCAGCATTTT. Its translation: CASSYSSNRGPSGPQHF.

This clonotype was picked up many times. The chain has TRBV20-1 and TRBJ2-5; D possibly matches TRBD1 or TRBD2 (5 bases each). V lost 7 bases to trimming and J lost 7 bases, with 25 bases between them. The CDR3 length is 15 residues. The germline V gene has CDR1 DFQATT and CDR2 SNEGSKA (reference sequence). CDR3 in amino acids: CSGYKGTVAWGTQYF. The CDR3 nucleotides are TGCAGTGGATATAAGGGGACGGTGGCATGGGGGACCCAGTACTTC.

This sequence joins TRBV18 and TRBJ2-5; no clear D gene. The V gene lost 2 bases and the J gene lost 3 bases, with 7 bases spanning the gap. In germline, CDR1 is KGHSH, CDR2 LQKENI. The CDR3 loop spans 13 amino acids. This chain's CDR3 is CASSPFIEETQYF. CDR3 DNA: TGTGCCAGCTCACCATTTATCGAAGAGACCCAGTACTTC.

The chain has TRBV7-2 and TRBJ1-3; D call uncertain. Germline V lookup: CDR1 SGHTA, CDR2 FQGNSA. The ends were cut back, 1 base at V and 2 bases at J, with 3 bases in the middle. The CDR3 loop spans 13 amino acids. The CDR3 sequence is CASSLEPGNTIYF. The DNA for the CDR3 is TGTGCCAGCAGCTTAGAACCTGGAAACACCATATATTTT. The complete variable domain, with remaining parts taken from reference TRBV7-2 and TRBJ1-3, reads GAGVSQSPSNKVTEKGKDVELRCDPISGHTALYWYRQSLGQGLEFLIYFQGNSAPDKSGLPSDRFSAERTGGSVSTLTIQRTQQEDSAVYLCASSLEPGNTIYFGEGSWLTVV.

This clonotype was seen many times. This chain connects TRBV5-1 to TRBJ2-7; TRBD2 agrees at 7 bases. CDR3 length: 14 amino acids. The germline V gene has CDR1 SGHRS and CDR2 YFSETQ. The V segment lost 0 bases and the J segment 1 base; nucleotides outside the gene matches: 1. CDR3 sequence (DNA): TGCGCCAGCAGCTTGGCGGGAGGTTCCTACGAGCAGTACTTC. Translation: CASSLAGGSYEQYF.

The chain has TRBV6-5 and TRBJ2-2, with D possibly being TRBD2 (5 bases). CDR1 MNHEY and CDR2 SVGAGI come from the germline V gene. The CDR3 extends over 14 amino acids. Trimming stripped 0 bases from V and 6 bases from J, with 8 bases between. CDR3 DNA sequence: TGTGCCAGCAGTTACTCGAGGGAACCCGGGGAGCTGTTTTTT. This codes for CASSYSREPGELFF.

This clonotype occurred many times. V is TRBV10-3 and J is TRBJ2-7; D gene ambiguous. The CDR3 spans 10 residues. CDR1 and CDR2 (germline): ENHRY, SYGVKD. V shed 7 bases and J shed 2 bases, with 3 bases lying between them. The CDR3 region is CAINTYEQYF. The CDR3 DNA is TGTGCCATCAATACCTACGAGCAGTACTTC.

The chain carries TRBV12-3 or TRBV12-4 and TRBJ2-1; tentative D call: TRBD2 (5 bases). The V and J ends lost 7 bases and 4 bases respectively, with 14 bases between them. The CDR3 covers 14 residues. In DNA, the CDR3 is TGTGCCAGCACCCACGACGGGGAATACAATGAGCAGTTCTTC. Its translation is CASTHDGEYNEQFF.

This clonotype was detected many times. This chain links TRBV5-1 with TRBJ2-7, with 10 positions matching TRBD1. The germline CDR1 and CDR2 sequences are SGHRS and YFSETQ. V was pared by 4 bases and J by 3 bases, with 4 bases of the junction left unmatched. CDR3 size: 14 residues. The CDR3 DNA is TGCGCCAGCAGCCGGGACAGGGGCCACTACGAGCAGTACTTC. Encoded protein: CASSRDRGHYEQYF.

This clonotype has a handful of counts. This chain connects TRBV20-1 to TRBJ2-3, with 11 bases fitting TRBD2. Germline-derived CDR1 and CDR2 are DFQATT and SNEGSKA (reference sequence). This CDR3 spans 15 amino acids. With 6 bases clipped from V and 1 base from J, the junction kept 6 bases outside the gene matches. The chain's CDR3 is CSAPGLAVGTDTQYF. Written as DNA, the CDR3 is TGCAGTGCGCCGGGACTAGCGGTTGGCACAGATACGCAGTATTTT.

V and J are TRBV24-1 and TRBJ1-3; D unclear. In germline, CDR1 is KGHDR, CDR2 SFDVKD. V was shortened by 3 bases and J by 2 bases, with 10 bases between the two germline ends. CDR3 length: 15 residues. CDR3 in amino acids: CATSDARRPGNTIYF. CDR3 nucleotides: TGTGCCACCAGTGATGCAAGGAGACCTGGAAACACCATATATTTT.

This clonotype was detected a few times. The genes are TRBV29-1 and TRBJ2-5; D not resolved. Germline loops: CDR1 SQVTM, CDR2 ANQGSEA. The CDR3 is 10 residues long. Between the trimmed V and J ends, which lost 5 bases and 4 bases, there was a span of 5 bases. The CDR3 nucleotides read TGCAGCGTTCGAGGAGAGACCCAGTACTTC. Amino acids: CSVRGETQYF.

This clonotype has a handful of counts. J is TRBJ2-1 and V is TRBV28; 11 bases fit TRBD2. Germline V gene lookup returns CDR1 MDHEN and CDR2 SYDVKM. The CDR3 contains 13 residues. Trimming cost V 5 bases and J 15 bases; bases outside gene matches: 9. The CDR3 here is CASSLAGGRGAFF. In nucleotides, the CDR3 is TGTGCCAGCAGTCTAGCGGGGGGAAGGGGTGCGTTCTTC.

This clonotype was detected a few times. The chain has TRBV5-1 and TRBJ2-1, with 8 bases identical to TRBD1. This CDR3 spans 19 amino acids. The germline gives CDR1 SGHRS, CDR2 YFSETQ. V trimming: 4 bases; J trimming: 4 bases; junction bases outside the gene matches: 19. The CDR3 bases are TGCGCCAGCAGCCCATTGGAGGCAGGGGGCCCCGCTTGGTACAATGAGCAGTTCTTC. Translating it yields CASSPLEAGGPAWYNEQFF.

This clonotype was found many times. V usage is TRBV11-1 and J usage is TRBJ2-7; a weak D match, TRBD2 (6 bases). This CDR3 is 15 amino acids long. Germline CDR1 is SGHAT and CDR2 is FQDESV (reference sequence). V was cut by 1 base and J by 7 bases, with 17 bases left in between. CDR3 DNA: TGTGCCAGCAGCTTAGGGGGGAGGACCTCTGGAGAGCAGTACTTC. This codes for CASSLGGRTSGEQYF.

CDR3 loop: CASSPPRGNTGELFF. DNA for the CDR3: TGTGCCAGCAGCCCCCCCCGGGGAAACACCGGGGAGCTGTTTTTT. The chain links TRBV3-1 to TRBJ2-2, with D perhaps TRBD2 (5 bases). Per the germline V gene, CDR1 is LGHDT and CDR2 is YNNKEL (reference sequence). The CDR3 totals 15 residues. V was clipped by 4 bases and J by 2 bases, with 11 bases between them. Looking up the rest from reference TRBV3-1 and TRBJ2-2 gives the full variable domain: DTAVSQTPKYLVTQMGNDKSIKCEQNLGHDTMYWYKQDSKKFLKIMFSYNNKELIINETVPNRFSPKSPDKAHLNLHINSLELGDSAVYFCASSPPRGNTGELFFGEGSRLTVL.

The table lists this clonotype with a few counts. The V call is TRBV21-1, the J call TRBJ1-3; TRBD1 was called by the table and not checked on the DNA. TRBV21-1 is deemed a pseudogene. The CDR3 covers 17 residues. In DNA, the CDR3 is TGTGCCAGCAGGCAGGGGTGGGGACATCACTCTGGAAACACCATATATTTT. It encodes CASRQGWGHHSGNTIYF.

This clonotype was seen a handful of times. The chain's CDR3 is CSVTGGLQSSSYEQYF. For the CDR3, the DNA is TGCAGCGTTACAGGGGGCCTCCAATCGAGCTCCTACGAGCAGTACTTC. The J gene is TRBJ2-7, the V gene TRBV29-1, with 9 nucleotides matching TRBD1. Losses at the gene ends were 5 bases for V and 0 bases for J; bases not matched to a gene: 11. Germline V gene lookup returns CDR1 SQVTM and CDR2 ANQGSEA. The CDR3 loop spans 16 amino acids.

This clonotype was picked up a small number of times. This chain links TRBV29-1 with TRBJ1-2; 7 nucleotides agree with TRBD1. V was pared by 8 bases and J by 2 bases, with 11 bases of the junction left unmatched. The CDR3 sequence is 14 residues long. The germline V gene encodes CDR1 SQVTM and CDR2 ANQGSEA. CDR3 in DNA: TGCAGCATAAGACAGGGTCCCACAAACTATGGCTACACCTTC. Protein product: CSIRQGPTNYGYTF.

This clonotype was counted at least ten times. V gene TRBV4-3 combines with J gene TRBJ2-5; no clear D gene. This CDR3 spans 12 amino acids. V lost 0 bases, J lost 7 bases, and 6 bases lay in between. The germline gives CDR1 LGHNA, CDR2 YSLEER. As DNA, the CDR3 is TGCGCCAGCAGCCAAGATCGGGCGACCCAGTACTTC. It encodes CASSQDRATQYF.